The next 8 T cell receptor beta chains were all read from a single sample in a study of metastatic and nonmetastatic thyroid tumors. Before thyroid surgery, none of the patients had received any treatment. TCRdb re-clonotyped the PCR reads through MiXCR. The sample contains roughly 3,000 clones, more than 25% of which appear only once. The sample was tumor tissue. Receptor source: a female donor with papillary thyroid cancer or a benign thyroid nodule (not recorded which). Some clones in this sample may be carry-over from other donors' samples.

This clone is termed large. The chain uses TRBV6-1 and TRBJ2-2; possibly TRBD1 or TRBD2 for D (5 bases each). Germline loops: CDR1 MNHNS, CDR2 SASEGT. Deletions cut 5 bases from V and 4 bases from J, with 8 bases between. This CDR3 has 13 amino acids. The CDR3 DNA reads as TGTGCCAGCAGTTCTGGGGGCACCGGGGAGCTGTTTTTT. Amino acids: CASSSGGTGELFF.

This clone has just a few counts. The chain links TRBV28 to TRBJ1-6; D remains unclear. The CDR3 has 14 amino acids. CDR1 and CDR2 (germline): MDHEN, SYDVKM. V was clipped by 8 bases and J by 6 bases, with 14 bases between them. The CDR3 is CASGFWAGNSPLHF. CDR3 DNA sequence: TGTGCCAGCGGCTTCTGGGCGGGTAATTCACCCCTCCACTTT.

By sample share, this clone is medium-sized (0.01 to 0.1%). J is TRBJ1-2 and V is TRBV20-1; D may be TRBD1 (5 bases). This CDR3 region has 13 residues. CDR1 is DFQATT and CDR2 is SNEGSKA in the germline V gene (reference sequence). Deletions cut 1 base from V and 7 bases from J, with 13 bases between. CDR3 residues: CSARVSGVGGYTF. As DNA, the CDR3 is TGCAGTGCTAGAGTATCGGGGGTAGGTGGCTACACCTTC.

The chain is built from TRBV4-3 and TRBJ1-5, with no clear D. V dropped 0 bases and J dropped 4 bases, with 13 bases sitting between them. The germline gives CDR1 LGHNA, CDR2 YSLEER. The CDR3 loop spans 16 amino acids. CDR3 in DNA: TGCGCCAGCAGCCAAGATAATTCCGCGAGGAATCAGCCCCAGCATTTT. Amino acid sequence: CASSQDNSARNQPQHF.

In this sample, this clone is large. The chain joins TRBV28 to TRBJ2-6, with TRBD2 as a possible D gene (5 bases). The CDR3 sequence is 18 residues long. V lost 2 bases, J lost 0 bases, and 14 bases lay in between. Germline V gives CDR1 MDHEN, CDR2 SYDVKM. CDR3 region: CASSLLRSGSSGANVLTF. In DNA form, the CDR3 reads TGTGCCAGCAGTTTACTTCGATCGGGGAGCTCTGGGGCCAACGTCCTGACTTTC.

The CDR3 bases are TGTGCCAGCAGCTTATCACGGGGACTAGCGGTCAATGAGCAGTTCTTC. As protein: CASSLSRGLAVNEQFF. The chain recombines TRBV11-2 with TRBJ2-1, with TRBD2 matching 11 bases. The V segment lost 2 bases and the J segment 6 bases; nucleotides outside the gene matches: 6. This CDR3 has 16 amino acids. Germline values: CDR1 SGHAT, CDR2 FQNNGV.

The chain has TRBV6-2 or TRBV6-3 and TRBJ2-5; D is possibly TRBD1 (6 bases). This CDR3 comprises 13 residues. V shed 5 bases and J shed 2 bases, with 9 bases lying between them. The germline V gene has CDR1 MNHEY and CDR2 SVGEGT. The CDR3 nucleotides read TGTGCCAGCAGTGCGGACAGTCAAGAGACCCAGTACTTC. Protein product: CASSADSQETQYF.

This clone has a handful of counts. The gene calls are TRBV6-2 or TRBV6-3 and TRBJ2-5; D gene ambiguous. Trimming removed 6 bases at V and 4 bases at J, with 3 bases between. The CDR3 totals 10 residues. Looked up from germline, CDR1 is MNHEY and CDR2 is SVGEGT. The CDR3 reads CASRRETQYF. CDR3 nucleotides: TGTGCCAGCAGACGAGAGACCCAGTACTTC.